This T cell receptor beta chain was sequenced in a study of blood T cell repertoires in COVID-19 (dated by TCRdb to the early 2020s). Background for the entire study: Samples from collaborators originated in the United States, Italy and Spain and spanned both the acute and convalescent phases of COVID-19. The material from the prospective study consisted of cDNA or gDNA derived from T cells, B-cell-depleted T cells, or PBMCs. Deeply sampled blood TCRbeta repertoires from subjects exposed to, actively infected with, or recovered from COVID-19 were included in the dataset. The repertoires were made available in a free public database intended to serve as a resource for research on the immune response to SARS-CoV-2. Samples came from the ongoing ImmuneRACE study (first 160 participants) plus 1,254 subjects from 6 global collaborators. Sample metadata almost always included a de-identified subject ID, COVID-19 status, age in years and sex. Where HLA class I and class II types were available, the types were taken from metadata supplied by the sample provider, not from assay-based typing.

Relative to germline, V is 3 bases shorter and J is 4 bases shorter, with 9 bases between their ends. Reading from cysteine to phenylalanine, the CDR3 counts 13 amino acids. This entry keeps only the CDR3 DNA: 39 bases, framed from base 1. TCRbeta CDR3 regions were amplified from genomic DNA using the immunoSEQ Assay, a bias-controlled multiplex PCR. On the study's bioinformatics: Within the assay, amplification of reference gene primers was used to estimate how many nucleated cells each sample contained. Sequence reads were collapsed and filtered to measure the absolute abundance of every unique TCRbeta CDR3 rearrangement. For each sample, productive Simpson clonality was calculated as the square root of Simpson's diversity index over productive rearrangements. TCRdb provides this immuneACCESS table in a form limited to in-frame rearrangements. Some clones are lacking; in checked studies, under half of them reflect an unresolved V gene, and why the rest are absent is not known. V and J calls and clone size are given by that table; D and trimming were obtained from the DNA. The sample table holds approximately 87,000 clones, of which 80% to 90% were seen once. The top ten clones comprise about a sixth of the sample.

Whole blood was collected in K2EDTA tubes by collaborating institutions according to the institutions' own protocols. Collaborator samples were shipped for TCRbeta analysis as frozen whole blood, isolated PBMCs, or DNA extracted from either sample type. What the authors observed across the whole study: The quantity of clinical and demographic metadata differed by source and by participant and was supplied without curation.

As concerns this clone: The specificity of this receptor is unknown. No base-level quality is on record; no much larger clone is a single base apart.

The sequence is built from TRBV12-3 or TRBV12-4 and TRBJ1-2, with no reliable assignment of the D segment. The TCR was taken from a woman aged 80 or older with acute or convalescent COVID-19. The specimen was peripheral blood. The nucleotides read TGTGCCAGCAGTTTCGAACAGAGCTATGGCTACACCTTC. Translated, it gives CASSFEQSYGYTF.